This TCR beta chain was captured in a study of low-dose radiotherapy and immunotherapy resistance in tumors. Overall study context: Over 26 weeks, cohort 2 got 1 Gy every two weeks, reaching 13 Gy. Nivolumab was given to patients as a 240 mg flat dose every two weeks, and ipilimumab at 1 mg/kg every six weeks. Both were delivered intravenously.

V was shortened by 5 bases and J by 4 bases, with 12 bases between the two germline ends. The CDR3 has 13 residues. From germline, CDR1 is SGHRS and CDR2 YFSETQ. Alpha- and beta-chain coverage of first-strand cDNA came from TRAV- and TRBV-specific primers. The authors ran about 20 PCR cycles to amplify TCRs with a constant-region primer and V-primer adapter. A single record per CDR3 protein comes from TCRdb applying MiXCR to the reads. The data contain more than 50,000 distinct CDR3 sequences, 23% of them singletons. This clonotype has a count of ten or more. Time point: after trial treatment. Treatment given: LDRT plus nivolumab, ipilimumab, low-dose cyclophosphamide and aspirin (RACIN trial). Donors were administered nivolumab, ipilimumab, aspirin and low-dose cyclophosphamide, together with low-dose radiotherapy.

The sequence was obtained from a male donor with prostate cancer. The sample was PBMCs, taken after low-dose radiotherapy plus immunotherapy. J is TRBJ1-2 and V is TRBV5-1; D is undetermined. In nucleotides, the CDR3 is TGCGCCAGCAGTAAAAACAGTTTCTATGGCTACACCTTC. Protein: CASSKNSFYGYTF.